The 11 T cell receptor beta chains below were found in one sample sequenced in a study of shared clonotypes between healthy human individuals. Some clones are missing from TCRdb's copy, which holds only in-frame ones; the method was immunoSEQ multiplex PCR. The table has 2 million to 2.5 million clones, roughly 90% seen once; the top ten hold approximately 0.4%. The material sequenced was naive CD4+ T cells from PBMCs. The subset is: CD45RA+ positively selected. The receptors derive from a man younger than 35 in good health. Some clones in this sample may be carry-over from other donors' samples.

This chain joins TRBV30 and TRBJ2-2, with 9 positions matching TRBD2. V shed 6 bases, J shed 3 bases, and the junction held 5 bases outside the gene matches. The CDR3 totals 14 residues. Germline V lookup: CDR1 GTSNPN, CDR2 SVGIG (reference sequence). The CDR3 is CACRRTSDTGELFF. The CDR3 bases are TGTGCCTGCAGACGGACTAGCGACACCGGGGAGCTGTTTTTT.

V and J are TRBV28 and TRBJ1-1, with D unclear. CDR1 MDHEN and CDR2 SYDVKM come from the germline V gene. V was shortened by 2 bases and J by 4 bases, with 14 bases between the two germline ends. This CDR3 contains 15 residues. The CDR3 loop reads CASSLRRVRFTEAFF. In DNA, the CDR3 is TGTGCCAGCAGTTTACGCCGGGTCAGGTTCACTGAAGCTTTCTTT.

The rearrangement joins TRBV6-5 to TRBJ2-4; 8 bases agree with TRBD1. CDR3 length: 13 residues. Per germline, CDR1 MNHEY and CDR2 SVGAGI. V was pared by 6 bases and J by 7 bases, with 5 bases of the junction left unmatched. The CDR3 DNA follows: TGTGCCAGCAGAAGAACAGGGGGGAACATTCAGTACTTC. It codes for CASRRTGGNIQYF.

The rearrangement uses TRBV5-1 and TRBJ1-1, with D unclear. Germline V gene sequence: CDR1 SGHRS, CDR2 YFSETQ. The V gene lost 4 bases and the J gene lost 2 bases, with 12 bases spanning the gap. There are 14 residues in the CDR3. DNA for the CDR3: TGCGCCAGCAGCCGACCGGCAGCCAACACTGAAGCTTTCTTT. It specifies CASSRPAANTEAFF.

The chain links TRBV14 to TRBJ1-1, with TRBD1 as a possible D gene (5 bases). The V and J ends lost 0 bases and 5 bases respectively, with 16 bases between them. The germline CDR1 and CDR2 sequences are SGHDN and FVKESK. The CDR3 contains 16 residues. This CDR3 is CASSQDSAGLDTEAFF. CDR3 DNA: TGTGCCAGCAGCCAAGATTCCGCAGGGCTGGATACTGAAGCTTTCTTT.

The V gene is TRBV18, the J gene TRBJ2-1; D is undetermined. The CDR3 is 14 residues long. V lost 0 bases, J lost 3 bases, and 6 bases lay in between. The germline V gene has CDR1 KGHSH and CDR2 LQKENI. CDR3 protein: CASSPPRHYNEQFF. The CDR3 nucleotides read TGTGCCAGCTCACCACCGCGACACTACAATGAGCAGTTCTTC.

The count of this clone is one. The V call is TRBV27, the J call TRBJ2-7, with 8 nucleotides matching TRBD2. There are 13 residues in the CDR3. With 2 bases clipped from V and 3 bases from J, the junction kept 0 bases outside the gene matches. The germline gives CDR1 MNHEY, CDR2 SMNVEV (reference sequence). CDR3 nucleotides: TGTGCCAGCAGTTTAACTAGCGGCTACGAGCAGTACTTC. Its translation is CASSLTSGYEQYF.

The J gene is TRBJ1-2, the V gene TRBV28, with 10 positions matching TRBD1. V shed 6 bases and J 4 bases; nucleotides not matched to a gene: 8. CDR3 size: 15 residues. Germline V CDR1 and CDR2: MDHEN, SYDVKM. For the CDR3, the DNA is TGTGCCAGCAGCCCCGGGACAGGGGTCCCCTATGGCTACACCTTC. It yields the protein CASSPGTGVPYGYTF.

The V gene is TRBV7-2, the J gene TRBJ1-3, with D possibly matching TRBD1 (5 bases). V was clipped by 5 bases and J by 2 bases, with 10 bases between them. CDR1 and CDR2 (germline): SGHTA, FQGNSA. The CDR3 consists of 14 residues. The CDR3 region is CASSGPGTGNTIYF. The CDR3 DNA follows: TGTGCCAGCAGCGGGCCAGGGACTGGAAACACCATATATTTT.

V usage is TRBV6-1 and J usage is TRBJ1-2; D may be TRBD1 (5 bases). The CDR3 sequence is 13 residues long. V gave up 1 base and J gave up 8 bases, with 11 bases separating them. CDR1 and CDR2 from the germline V gene are MNHNS and SASEGT. The CDR3 loop reads CASSEVRVSGYTF. The CDR3 DNA is TGTGCCAGCAGTGAAGTCAGGGTCTCGGGCTACACCTTC.

The gene calls are TRBV28 and TRBJ1-5; D not resolved. V lost 11 bases and J lost 5, with 25 bases in between. CDR3 length: 16 amino acids. CDR1 and CDR2 from the germline V gene are MDHEN and SYDVKM. In nucleotides, the CDR3 is TGTGCCGCCAGCAGTTTTGTAACCCCGGGGTATCAGCCCCAGCATTTT. As protein: CAASSFVTPGYQPQHF.